This TCR beta chain was profiled in a study of vaccination effects on CD4 cells after COVID-19. Ahead of sequencing, the ViraFEST assay grew antigen-specific CD4+ T cells using viral peptide pools. Between days 9 and 10 of culture, CD4+ T cells were separated out. Either the mRNA-1273 or the BNT162b2 vaccine was given to participants as two doses. Recipients of the vaccine had no prior SARS-CoV-2 infection and negative nucleocapsid antibodies. Of note for this clone: The antigen is undetermined.

Profiled with immunoSEQ multiplex PCR; TCRdb holds only in-frame clones, not every one. The data contain 9,500 to 15,000 clones, approximately 75% of them singletons. V gave up 5 bases and J gave up 0 bases, with 17 bases separating them. Germline CDR1 is LNHDA and CDR2 is SQIVND (reference sequence). The CDR3 extends over 17 amino acids. The receptor's source is a human donor who received a COVID-19 vaccine. This specimen was CD4+ T cells from PBMCs cultured with SARS-CoV-2 spike peptides, taken after COVID-19 vaccination. V is TRBV19 and J is TRBJ1-3, with D maybe TRBD1 (5 bases). Here the CDR3 DNA reads TGTGCCAGTAGTCCCCCAGGGTGGGTCGACTCTGGAAACACCATATATTTT. Translating gives CASSPPGWVDSGNTIYF.